What follows are 28 T cell receptor beta chains derived from one specimen sequenced in a study of T cells after somatic rescue of genetic block. The protocol was immunoSEQ multiplex PCR, while the TCRdb copy is restricted to in-frame clones and leaves out a portion. The sample carries about 68,000 clones, 85% to 95% recorded once. Material for sequencing was peripheral blood mononuclear cells (PBMCs). These receptors originate from a middle-aged man.

This chain's CDR3 is CASSEIAGEGDEQYF. The CDR3 bases are TGTGCCAGCAGCGAGATAGCGGGAGAAGGCGACGAGCAGTACTTC. V and J are TRBV7-6 and TRBJ2-7, with 9 bases aligning to TRBD2. The CDR3 extends over 15 amino acids. The V and J ends lost 5 bases and 5 bases, in that order; junction bases with no gene match: 10. The germline V gene has CDR1 SGHVS and CDR2 FNYEAQ.

The rearrangement links TRBV6-1 to TRBJ1-5; D call uncertain. Germline values: CDR1 MNHNS, CDR2 SASEGT. The length of the CDR3 is 13 residues. Trimming removed 4 bases from V and 5 bases from J, with 9 bases in between. This chain's CDR3 is CASSVNSYQPQHF. The DNA of the CDR3 is TGTGCCAGCAGTGTGAACAGTTATCAGCCCCAGCATTTT.

The rearrangement joins TRBV6-6 to TRBJ2-5; TRBD1 aligns across 10 bases. The CDR3 is made up of 15 amino acids. In germline, CDR1 is MNHNY, CDR2 SVGAGI (reference sequence). After removal of 4 bases from V and 5 bases from J, the junction contained 7 bases not matched to a gene. DNA of the CDR3: TGTGCCAGCAGTTGGGACAGGGGAAATTGGGAGACCCAGTACTTC. Translated: CASSWDRGNWETQYF.

The chain links TRBV5-1 to TRBJ2-3, with 8 bases identical to TRBD2. Germline V gene data show CDR1 as SGHRS and CDR2 as YFSETQ. The CDR3 contains 15 residues. V lost 6 bases, J lost 4 bases, and 10 bases stayed unmatched. The CDR3 region is CASNPGGGGSDTQYF. CDR3 nucleotides: TGCGCCAGCAACCCTGGGGGCGGGGGGTCAGATACGCAGTATTTT.

The DNA for the CDR3 is TGTGCCAGCAGCCCGGGACTAGCCACAGATACGCAGTATTTT. Protein: CASSPGLATDTQYF. The chain links TRBV6-4 to TRBJ2-3, with 9 bases aligning to TRBD2. There are 14 residues in the CDR3. Germline V CDR1 and CDR2: MRHNA, SNTAGT. V dropped 6 bases and J dropped 2; count of bases not matched to a gene: 3.

V is TRBV4-1 and J is TRBJ2-7; either TRBD1 or TRBD2 may fit D (5 bases each). V lost 2 bases and J 6 bases, leaving 11 bases between the germline ends. CDR1 is MGHRA, CDR2 YSYEKL, per germline. The CDR3 runs 13 residues. CDR3 protein: CASSQTRGVEQYF. DNA for the CDR3: TGCGCCAGCAGCCAAACTCGAGGGGTCGAGCAGTACTTC.

The chain combines TRBV5-8 with TRBJ1-5; 10 nucleotides agree with TRBD1. Germline V gene sequence: CDR1 SGHTS, CDR2 YDEGEE. The CDR3 covers 13 residues. The V segment lost 4 bases and the J segment 9 bases; nucleotides outside the gene matches: 4. CDR3 DNA: TGTGCCAGCAGCAGGACAGGGGGAAGGCCCCAGCATTTT. It encodes CASSRTGGRPQHF.

The chain combines TRBV19 with TRBJ1-1; D may be TRBD1 (6 bases). V lost 11 bases to trimming and J lost 1 base, with 11 bases between them. The CDR3 contains 12 residues. Germline CDR1 reads LNHDA; CDR2 reads SQIVND (reference sequence). The CDR3 loop is CACEQGNTEAFF. DNA of the CDR3: TGTGCCTGTGAACAGGGGAACACTGAAGCTTTCTTT.

The chain is built from TRBV18 and TRBJ1-4; D possibly corresponds to TRBD1 (6 bases). Trimming shortened V by 3 bases and J by 3 bases, and 8 bases separated the two germline ends. Germline V gene data show CDR1 as KGHSH and CDR2 as LQKENI. The CDR3 totals 14 residues. As DNA, the CDR3 is TGTGCCAGCTCACCGGACAGTGCTAATGAAAAACTGTTTTTT. It translates to CASSPDSANEKLFF.

The chain is built from TRBV5-4 and TRBJ2-3; perhaps TRBD2 as D (7 bases). V shed 6 bases and J shed 3 bases, with 14 bases lying between them. There are 14 residues in the CDR3. Per germline, CDR1 SGHNT and CDR2 YYREEE (reference sequence). The CDR3 sequence: CASTRGGSTDTQYF. For the CDR3, the DNA is TGTGCCAGCACAAGGGGGGGATCGACAGATACGCAGTATTTT. Based on the CDR3 plus reference TRBV5-4 and TRBJ2-3, the full variable domain is ETGVTQSPTHLIKTRGQQVTLRCSSQSGHNTVSWYQQALGQGPQFIFQYYREEENGRGNFPPRFSGLQFPNYSSELNVNALELDDSALYLCASTRGGSTDTQYFGPGTRLTVL.

V and J are TRBV4-1 and TRBJ2-5; 12 bases map to TRBD2. This CDR3 is 19 amino acids long. V gave up 2 bases and J gave up 0 bases; unmatched junction bases: 10. Germline loops: CDR1 MGHRA, CDR2 YSYEKL. This CDR3 reads CASSQLGLAGHINQETQYF. The CDR3 nucleotides read TGCGCCAGCAGCCAACTGGGACTAGCGGGCCATATCAACCAAGAGACCCAGTACTTC.

The chain uses TRBV12-5 and TRBJ2-1; TRBD2 agrees at 9 bases. The germline V gene has CDR1 LGHNT and CDR2 FRNRAP. V shed 0 bases and J 7 bases; nucleotides not matched to a gene: 7. The CDR3 consists of 16 residues. This chain's CDR3 is CASGLVLSGGGNEQFF. The CDR3 nucleotides read TGTGCTAGTGGTTTGGTACTTAGCGGGGGTGGAAATGAGCAGTTCTTC.

The chain couples TRBV30 to TRBJ1-1; D remains unclear. Trimming took 7 bases from V and 6 from J, leaving 12 bases between them. The germline V gene has CDR1 GTSNPN and CDR2 SVGIG (reference sequence). The CDR3 consists of 11 residues. CDR3 bases: TGTGCCTTCGACCGATGGGCTGAAGCTTTCTTT. As protein: CAFDRWAEAFF.

The genes are TRBV7-9 and TRBJ2-5; TRBD2 matches 12 bases. The end of the DNA aligns better with TRBJ2-7, so the J call may be wrong. Germline V gene lookup returns CDR1 SEHNR and CDR2 FQNEAQ (reference sequence). This CDR3 spans 16 amino acids. The DNA for the CDR3 is TGTGCCAGCAAAGGTTATGGGACTAGCGGGCCCTACGAGCAGTACTTC. Amino acids: CASKGYGTSGPYEQYF.

This chain connects TRBV6-6 to TRBJ2-2; D gene ambiguous. Trimming pared 2 bases from V and 0 bases from J, leaving 10 bases between. This CDR3 has 16 residues. CDR1 MNHNY and CDR2 SVGAGI come from the germline V gene (reference sequence). The CDR3 reads CASSYPPNSNTGELFF. The CDR3 bases are TGTGCCAGCAGTTACCCCCCCAACTCGAACACCGGGGAGCTGTTTTTT.

This rearrangement joins TRBV29-1 to TRBJ1-1; D is ambiguous. Between the trimmed V and J ends, which lost 7 bases and 1 base, there was a span of 10 bases. This CDR3 comprises 12 residues. Per germline, CDR1 SQVTM and CDR2 ANQGSEA. CDR3 nucleotide sequence: TGCAGCGGGTTGAGGCCGAACACTGAAGCTTTCTTT. It encodes CSGLRPNTEAFF.

The CDR3 protein is CATAKIRTAKETQYF. In DNA form, the CDR3 reads TGTGCCACCGCAAAAATAAGGACAGCCAAAGAGACCCAGTACTTC. J is TRBJ2-5 and V is TRBV28, with D tentatively TRBD1 (6 bases). Deletions cut 10 bases from V and 3 bases from J, with 21 bases between. The CDR3 runs to 15 residues. CDR1 and CDR2 from the germline V gene are MDHEN and SYDVKM.

The chain employs TRBV7-8 and TRBJ2-2; D might be TRBD2 (5 bases). This CDR3 is 13 amino acids long. In germline, CDR1 is SGHVS, CDR2 FQNEAQ. Trimming stripped 5 bases from V and 9 bases from J, with 13 bases between. Written as DNA, the CDR3 is TGTGCCAGCAGCCCACGGGAATCTCGGGAGCTGTTTTTT. Translated: CASSPRESRELFF.

The rearrangement uses TRBV4-1 and TRBJ1-4; TRBD1 is a possible D gene (6 bases). V shed 4 bases and J shed 3 bases, with 12 bases lying between them. Germline CDR1 and CDR2: MGHRA and YSYEKL. CDR3 length equals 15 residues. In nucleotides, the CDR3 is TGCGCCAGCAGCCCGTGGACAGCTCCTAATGAAAAACTGTTTTTT. Amino acid sequence: CASSPWTAPNEKLFF.

The chain uses TRBV6-6 and TRBJ2-1, with D unclear. CDR1 is MNHNY and CDR2 is SVGAGI in the germline V gene (reference sequence). The CDR3 spans 13 residues. Trimming removed 10 bases from V and 4 bases from J, with 14 bases in between. This CDR3 is CATVFPGYNEQFF. CDR3 bases: TGTGCCACCGTCTTCCCGGGTTACAATGAGCAGTTCTTC.

DNA for the CDR3: TGTGCCAGCAGCGCTCCGGGACTAGCGGCTAGCACAGATACGCAGTATTTT. Translated, it gives CASSAPGLAASTDTQYF. The genes are TRBV13 and TRBJ2-3; TRBD2 agrees at 11 bases. The CDR3 has 17 residues. Germline assignment: CDR1 PRHDT and CDR2 FYEKMQ (reference sequence). J was trimmed by 0 bases and V by 5 bases; bases with no gene match: 7.

This chain uses TRBV28 with TRBJ1-5; 8 nucleotides align to TRBD1. CDR1 MDHEN and CDR2 SYDVKM come from the germline V gene. This CDR3 is 14 amino acids long. V shed 4 bases and J 6 bases; nucleotides not matched to a gene: 5. CDR3 loop: CASSSPGGSQPQHF. The CDR3 coding sequence is TGTGCCAGCAGTTCCCCAGGGGGCAGTCAGCCCCAGCATTTT.

The V gene is TRBV11-2, the J gene TRBJ2-5; tentative D call: TRBD2 (5 bases). CDR1 and CDR2 (germline): SGHAT, FQNNGV. The CDR3 covers 14 residues. Trimming pared 6 bases from V and 2 bases from J, leaving 13 bases between. The DNA for the CDR3 is TGTGCCAGCAGTCGCGGAGGATCTCAAGAGACCCAGTACTTC. It specifies CASSRGGSQETQYF.

The chain links TRBV10-2 to TRBJ2-7; no clear D gene. The ends were cut back, 4 bases at V and 3 bases at J, with 10 bases in the middle. Germline-derived CDR1 and CDR2 are WSHSY and SAAADI. The CDR3 runs 13 residues. CDR3 DNA: TGCGCCAGCAGTGCCCTTTTATACTACGAGCAGTACTTC. It codes for CASSALLYYEQYF.

The chain is built from TRBV6-8 and TRBJ2-7; D not certain. Trimming took 7 bases from V and 3 from J, leaving 7 bases between them. The CDR3 runs to 11 residues. CDR1 MNHGY and CDR2 SAAAGT come from the germline V gene. This CDR3 reads CASTDVYEQYF. In DNA form, the CDR3 reads TGTGCCAGCACGGACGTCTACGAGCAGTACTTC.

This chain joins TRBV4-3 and TRBJ2-1; D may be TRBD2 (6 bases). Germline assignment: CDR1 LGHNA and CDR2 YSLEER. CDR3 length: 17 residues. The ends were cut back, 0 bases at V and 7 bases at J, with 19 bases in the middle. CDR3 nucleotide sequence: TGCGCCAGCAGCCAAGACGGGACTCGGACTTCGGGGAATGAGCAGTTCTTC. Its translation: CASSQDGTRTSGNEQFF.

The chain employs TRBV7-6 and TRBJ1-5, with TRBD1 as a possible D gene (6 bases). Trimming shortened V by 1 base and J by 0 bases, and 10 bases separated the two germline ends. Germline CDR1 and CDR2: SGHVS and FNYEAQ. The CDR3 consists of 16 residues. As DNA, the CDR3 is TGTGCCAGCAGCTTAGAACAGGGATATAGCAATCAGCCCCAGCATTTT. It yields the protein CASSLEQGYSNQPQHF.

This clone is a singleton in its sample. V is TRBV5-1 and J is TRBJ1-2; 9 bases agree with TRBD1. This CDR3 contains 14 residues. Germline V gene lookup returns CDR1 SGHRS and CDR2 YFSETQ. Losses at the gene ends were 4 bases for V and 1 base for J; bases not matched to a gene: 2. CDR3 nucleotides: TGCGCCAGCAGCGGGGGACAGGGTAACTATGGCTACACCTTC. Translation: CASSGGQGNYGYTF.